The 30 T cell receptor beta chains below all came from one sample that was sequenced in a study of spatial heterogeneity in lung cancer. MiXCR was run by TCRdb on the 5' RACE reads, yielding one entry per CDR3 protein. The sample includes some 41,000 distinct CDR3 sequences, approximately 6.2% of them seen just once. As for time point: sample taken at primary tumor resection. The sequencing here drew on PBMCs, taken at surgery. These receptors came from a female donor with early-stage non-small cell lung cancer.

In its sample, this clonotype was seen many times. V is TRBV5-1 and J is TRBJ1-6, with D unresolved. Germline-derived CDR1 and CDR2 are SGHRS and YFSETQ. The CDR3 covers 13 residues. Trimming pared 0 bases from V and 11 bases from J, leaving 9 bases between. The chain's CDR3 is CASSLANDPPLHF. In DNA, the CDR3 is TGCGCCAGCAGCTTGGCCAACGACCCACCCCTCCACTTT. Full variable domain (outside the CDR3, taken from reference TRBV5-1 and TRBJ1-6): KAGVTQTPRYLIKTRGQQVTLSCSPISGHRSVSWYQQTPGQGLQFLFEYFSETQRNKGNFPGRFSGRQFSNSRSEMNVSTLELGDSALYLCASSLANDPPLHFGNGTRLTVT.

This clonotype was seen repeatedly, ten times or more. The rearrangement links TRBV5-8 to TRBJ2-7; TRBD2 agrees at 7 bases. The germline V gene encodes CDR1 SGHTS and CDR2 YDEGEE. This CDR3 contains 14 residues. Trimming at V came to 5 bases and at J to 2 bases, leaving 7 bases not matched to a gene. CDR3 sequence (DNA): TGTGCCAGCAGGACCGGGACTACAGCCTACGAGCAGTACTTC. Protein product: CASRTGTTAYEQYF.

The chain combines TRBV9 with TRBJ2-7; D might be TRBD1 or TRBD2, each matching 6 bases. In germline, CDR1 is SGDLS, CDR2 YYNGEE. The CDR3 is 15 amino acids. V shed 0 bases and J shed 0 bases, with 10 bases lying between them. The CDR3 loop is CASSVGGANSYEQYF. DNA of the CDR3: TGTGCCAGCAGCGTAGGGGGGGCCAACTCCTACGAGCAGTACTTC.

The table lists this clonotype with a few counts. V and J are TRBV2 and TRBJ2-7; D not certain. Between the trimmed V and J ends, which lost 3 bases and 7 bases, there was a span of 13 bases. In germline, CDR1 is SNHLY, CDR2 FYNNEI. This CDR3 spans 13 amino acids. CDR3 nucleotide sequence: TGTGCCAGCAGTGAGGAAAACTCTGGAGAGCAGTACTTC. It specifies CASSEENSGEQYF.

This clonotype was counted between two and nine times. The chain links TRBV6-5 to TRBJ2-7; 9 bases agree with TRBD1. The CDR3 extends over 15 amino acids. Germline-derived CDR1 and CDR2 are MNHEY and SVGAGI. Unmatched junction bases numbered 14, after V lost 7 bases and J lost 7 bases. CDR3 nucleotides: TGTGCCAGCACAGTTGACAGGGGGGTAAATGAGGAGCAGTACTTC. As protein: CASTVDRGVNEEQYF.

This clonotype was counted ten times or more. The V call is TRBV20-1, the J call TRBJ2-7; D may correspond to TRBD1 or TRBD2 (5 bases each). The CDR3 is 13 amino acids. Germline V gene sequence: CDR1 DFQATT, CDR2 SNEGSKA (reference sequence). V lost 3 bases and J 4 bases, leaving 13 bases between the germline ends. CDR3 nucleotides: TGCAGTGCTAGGGGACCCGCCTTTTACGAGCAGTACTTC. Its translation is CSARGPAFYEQYF.

In this sample, this clonotype turned up many times. The chain couples TRBV9 to TRBJ2-2; 8 positions agree with TRBD1. With V trimmed by 0 bases and J by 2 bases, 6 bases remained unmatched. The length of the CDR3 is 17 residues. Germline V gene data show CDR1 as SGDLS and CDR2 as YYNGEE. The CDR3 protein is CASSVGLGQGNTGELFF. CDR3 bases: TGTGCCAGCAGCGTAGGATTAGGACAGGGAAACACCGGGGAGCTGTTTTTT.

The CDR3: CASARVDTIYF. DNA for the CDR3: TGTGCCAGCGCCAGGGTGGACACCATATATTTT. The chain combines TRBV6-1 with TRBJ1-3; the D gene is possibly TRBD1 (5 bases). Germline CDR1 and CDR2: MNHNS and SASEGT. Between the trimmed V and J ends, which lost 8 bases and 8 bases, there was a span of 10 bases. The CDR3 runs 11 residues.

This clonotype was picked up many times. V gene TRBV20-1 combines with J gene TRBJ2-7; 8 nucleotides line up with TRBD1. Germline V gene lookup returns CDR1 DFQATT and CDR2 SNEGSKA (reference sequence). V lost 3 bases and J lost 1; bases outside the gene matches: 8. The length of the CDR3 is 15 residues. The CDR3 region has the DNA TGCAGTGCTAGGAAGGGACAGGTAATATCCTACGAGCAGTACTTC. Translated: CSARKGQVISYEQYF.

Worth noting for this clonotype: A much larger clone differs from this one at a single base, so this may be a read error. This chain joins TRBV7-2 and TRBJ2-3; TRBD2 matches 10 bases. CDR3 length: 17 amino acids. From germline, CDR1 is SGHTA and CDR2 FQGNSA. This CDR3 reads CASSSFLGLAATDTEYF. Here the CDR3 DNA reads TGTGCCAGCAGCTCCTTCCTTGGACTAGCGGCCACAGATACGGAGTATTTT. The entire variable domain, with the rest obtained from reference TRBV7-2 and TRBJ2-3, is as follows: GAGVSQSPSNKVTEKGKDVELRCDPISGHTALYWYRQSLGQGLEFLIYFQGNSAPDKSGLPSDRFSAERTGGSVSTLTIQRTQQEDSAVYLCASSSFLGLAATDTEYFGPGTRLTVL.

A few counts support this clonotype. V and J are TRBV6-5 and TRBJ1-2, with TRBD1 identical over 11 bases. After removal of 4 bases from V and 4 bases from J, the junction contained 8 bases not matched to a gene. CDR3 length equals 16 residues. The germline gives CDR1 MNHEY, CDR2 SVGAGI. The CDR3 DNA is TGTGCCAGCAGTTTTCAAGGGACAGGGGGTCTCTATGGCTACACCTTC. Translation gives CASSFQGTGGLYGYTF.

This chain joins TRBV20-1 and TRBJ1-5, with a possible D match to TRBD1 (5 bases). The CDR3 length is 16 residues. Germline CDR1 and CDR2: DFQATT and SNEGSKA (reference sequence). Trimming cost V 4 bases and J 4 bases, with 20 bases left between them. The CDR3 loop reads CSAKVGQSGVNQPQHF. As DNA, the CDR3 is TGCAGTGCTAAGGTGGGGCAGTCTGGGGTTAATCAGCCCCAGCATTTT.

In its sample, this clonotype was seen a few times. In DNA, the CDR3 is TGTGCCAGCAGCCTCACAGGGTTCCAAGAGACCCAGTACTTC. Translation: CASSLTGFQETQYF. The chain joins TRBV7-9 to TRBJ2-5; D is possibly TRBD1 (6 bases). Germline V gene data show CDR1 as SEHNR and CDR2 as FQNEAQ (reference sequence). The length of the CDR3 is 14 residues. Trimming took 5 bases from V and 1 from J, leaving 11 bases between them.

This clonotype came up many times. The chain links TRBV6-5 to TRBJ1-5; a weak D match, TRBD1 (6 bases). Germline V lookup: CDR1 MNHEY, CDR2 SVGAGI. This CDR3 is 18 amino acids long. V was pared by 0 bases and J by 2 bases, with 17 bases between. The CDR3 spells CASSYSYQGRFGNQPQHF. The CDR3 DNA reads as TGTGCCAGCAGTTACTCCTACCAGGGGCGGTTTGGCAATCAGCCCCAGCATTTT.

This clonotype was seen a handful of times. The rearrangement uses TRBV20-1 and TRBJ1-2; D possibly corresponds to TRBD1 (6 bases). V lost 2 bases, J lost 2 bases, and 12 bases lay in between. This CDR3 has 14 residues. Per the germline V gene, CDR1 is DFQATT and CDR2 is SNEGSKA (reference sequence). CDR3 bases: TGCAGTGCTAGAATAGGGGGAAGGAACTATGGCTACACCTTC. Protein: CSARIGGRNYGYTF.

This clonotype came up a few times. The chain combines TRBV6-5 with TRBJ2-2, with D tentatively TRBD2 (6 bases). The CDR3 loop spans 15 amino acids. The V gene lost 6 bases and the J gene lost 1 base, with 12 bases spanning the gap. Looked up from germline, CDR1 is MNHEY and CDR2 is SVGAGI. The CDR3 loop reads CASRISGLNTGELFF. CDR3 nucleotide sequence: TGTGCCAGCAGAATCAGCGGGCTGAACACCGGGGAGCTGTTTTTT.

This clonotype came up a few times. This clone may be a read error of a much larger clone one base away. The chain couples TRBV7-9 to TRBJ2-7; 7 positions agree with TRBD2. The CDR3 is made up of 14 amino acids. Germline CDR1 is SEHNR and CDR2 is FQNEAQ (reference sequence). The CDR3, as DNA: TGTGTCAGCAGCCGGGGAGGGGAAAGGTACGAGCAGTACTTC. Translation: CVSSRGGERYEQYF.

The sample holds a few counts of this clonotype. The CDR3: CASSILGQGNQPQHF. For the CDR3, the DNA is TGTGCCAGTAGTATCCTTGGACAGGGTAATCAGCCCCAGCATTTT. V gene TRBV19 combines with J gene TRBJ1-5, with 8 bases aligning to TRBD1. V shed 3 bases, J shed 4 bases, and the junction held 5 bases outside the gene matches. There are 15 residues in the CDR3. Germline-derived CDR1 and CDR2 are LNHDA and SQIVND (reference sequence).

The chain couples TRBV5-1 to TRBJ2-3; D is undetermined. Per the germline V gene, CDR1 is SGHRS and CDR2 is YFSETQ. V was shortened by 5 bases and J by 1 base, with 8 bases between the two germline ends. The CDR3 is 13 amino acids. DNA of the CDR3: TGCGCCAGCAGTTCTCTTGGCACAGATACGCAGTATTTT. Amino acid sequence: CASSSLGTDTQYF.

The table lists this clonotype with many counts. The CDR3 nucleotides are TGCAGTGCTACCGGGACCCGTGGGTCCGGGGAGCTGTTTTTT. Amino acids: CSATGTRGSGELFF. The chain combines TRBV20-1 with TRBJ2-2; D possibly matches TRBD1 or TRBD2 (5 bases each). Germline V gene data show CDR1 as DFQATT and CDR2 as SNEGSKA (reference sequence). This CDR3 region has 14 residues. Trimming removed 4 bases from V and 6 bases from J, with 15 bases in between.

The J gene is TRBJ2-4, the V gene TRBV19, with D possibly being TRBD1 (5 bases). Deletions cut 7 bases from V and 8 bases from J, with 15 bases between. CDR3 size: 13 residues. Germline V gives CDR1 LNHDA, CDR2 SQIVND (reference sequence). This chain's CDR3 is CASNHRLSDIQYF. CDR3 in DNA: TGTGCCAGTAACCACAGGCTTTCGGACATTCAGTACTTC.

Ten or more counts support this clonotype. This chain joins TRBV5-1 and TRBJ2-3; unclear D gene. The CDR3 consists of 18 residues. In germline, CDR1 is SGHRS, CDR2 YFSETQ. The ends were cut back, 4 bases at V and 0 bases at J, with 21 bases in the middle. The CDR3 loop reads CASSATVPARDSTDTQYF. The CDR3 coding sequence is TGCGCCAGCAGCGCCACGGTCCCAGCCAGAGACAGCACAGATACGCAGTATTTT.

In this sample, this clonotype turned up a few times. V gene TRBV20-1 combines with J gene TRBJ2-3, with D possibly TRBD1 on 6 matching bases. From germline, CDR1 is DFQATT and CDR2 SNEGSKA (reference sequence). The V end lost 3 bases, the J end lost 4 bases, and 17 bases lay between the germline ends. The CDR3 sequence is 15 residues long. The CDR3 spells CSASPPRQGSDTQYF. The CDR3 coding sequence is TGCAGTGCTAGCCCCCCGCGGCAGGGGTCAGATACGCAGTATTTT.

This clonotype was recorded many times. The J gene is TRBJ2-3, the V gene TRBV20-1; D is possibly TRBD2 (5 bases). The CDR3 has 13 amino acids. Between the trimmed V and J ends, which lost 5 bases and 2 bases, there was a span of 11 bases. Germline assignment: CDR1 DFQATT and CDR2 SNEGSKA (reference sequence). CDR3 sequence: CSAVGLFTDTQYF. CDR3 nucleotide sequence: TGCAGTGCTGTCGGACTCTTCACAGATACGCAGTATTTT.

This clonotype came up many times. The chain has TRBV6-5 and TRBJ2-3; no firm D call. Trimming removed 5 bases at V and 5 bases at J, with 11 bases between. The germline gives CDR1 MNHEY, CDR2 SVGAGI. The CDR3 has 13 amino acids. The CDR3 loop reads CASSATLGDTQYF. CDR3 nucleotides: TGTGCCAGCAGTGCCACCCTGGGAGATACGCAGTATTTT.

J is TRBJ1-5 and V is TRBV20-1; 9 positions match TRBD1. The ends lost 6 bases at V and 14 bases at J; junction bases unmatched: 11. There are 12 residues in the CDR3. The V gene's germline CDR1 is DFQATT and CDR2 SNEGSKA (reference sequence). This CDR3 is CSASGQGQIEHF. The CDR3 DNA follows: TGCAGTGCCTCGGGACAGGGACAAATTGAGCATTTT.

This clonotype appeared many times. This chain uses TRBV7-8 with TRBJ1-5, with D perhaps TRBD1 (6 bases). Germline lookup yields CDR1 SGHVS and CDR2 FQNEAQ. The CDR3 sequence is 13 residues long. V was trimmed by 3 bases and J by 7 bases, leaving 10 bases between them. This CDR3 reads CASSFRGEQPQHF. DNA of the CDR3: TGTGCCAGCAGCTTCAGGGGCGAGCAGCCCCAGCATTTT.

This clonotype has a handful of counts. J is TRBJ1-2 and V is TRBV27; D uncertain. This CDR3 spans 13 amino acids. Germline lookup yields CDR1 MNHEY and CDR2 SMNVEV (reference sequence). Deletions cut 2 bases from V and 0 bases from J, with 4 bases between. The CDR3: CASSLGANYGYTF. The CDR3 DNA reads TGTGCCAGCAGTTTAGGAGCTAACTATGGCTACACCTTC.

This clonotype was observed many times. The rearrangement joins TRBV12-3 or TRBV12-4 to TRBJ2-7; maybe TRBD2 (5 bases). Trimming took off 5 bases at V and 5 bases at J, with 10 bases between the two ends. The CDR3 is made up of 12 amino acids. DNA of the CDR3: TGTGCCAGCAGTACGGGAACCCACGAGCAGTACTTC. Its translation is CASSTGTHEQYF.

This clonotype was seen repeatedly, ten times or more. CDR3 sequence reads: CASSLGGDTQYF. The CDR3 bases are TGTGCCAGCAGCTTAGGAGGAGATACGCAGTATTTT. The V gene is TRBV11-1, the J gene TRBJ2-3; D is ambiguous. V shed 1 base and J shed 5 bases, with 4 bases lying between them. CDR1 and CDR2 from the germline V gene are SGHAT and FQDESV (reference sequence). There are 12 residues in the CDR3.